A single sample is the source of the 25 T cell receptor beta chains below, sequenced in a study of T cells in Graves' hyperthyroidism and ophthalmopathy. Amplified TCR beta CDR3 regions derived from RNA transcripts. The study used the HTBI primer set for a first-round RT-PCR of the TCR CDR3. In TCRdb, the multiplex PCR reads were re-called with MiXCR into one record per CDR3 protein. Seen here are 350,000 to 450,000 distinct CDR3 sequences, over 11% observed once, and the top ten hold approximately 27%. Sequences were obtained from blood. The receptors stem from a man in his forties or fifties with Graves' ophthalmopathy.

The rearrangement joins TRBV2 to TRBJ2-3; 11 nucleotides align to TRBD2. Germline CDR1 SNHLY, CDR2 FYNNEI. CDR3 size: 16 residues. The junction had 5 bases not matched to a gene; V was cut back by 6 bases and J by 0 bases. This CDR3 reads CASRELAGESTDTQYF. In nucleotides, the CDR3 is TGTGCCAGCAGGGAACTAGCGGGAGAGAGCACAGATACGCAGTATTTT.

The genes are TRBV20-1 and TRBJ2-7; 10 nucleotides align to TRBD2. Looked up from germline, CDR1 is DFQATT and CDR2 is SNEGSKA (reference sequence). The CDR3 totals 16 residues. CDR3 protein: CSPRPSGRAAVCEQYF. The CDR3 DNA sequence: TGCAGCCCTCGTCCCAGCGGGAGGGCCGCAGTTTGCGAGCAGTACTTC.

This clonotype occurred many times. The rearrangement links TRBV10-2 to TRBJ2-7, with 8 bases that match TRBD1. Germline trimming cut 7 bases from V and 3 bases from J; bases unmatched to any gene: 14. CDR3 length: 16 amino acids. Germline-derived CDR1 and CDR2 are WSHSY and SAAADI. The CDR3, as DNA: TGCGCCAGCACCGCCGGGACAGGAATGGGTAACTACGAGCAGTACTTC. It is translated as CASTAGTGMGNYEQYF.

This clonotype was counted between two and nine times. A much larger clone sits a single nucleotide away, making a read error possible. The chain uses TRBV20-1 and TRBJ1-5, with D possibly being TRBD1 (5 bases). The germline V and J ends were trimmed by 5 bases and 6 bases, with 17 bases remaining between them. Germline lookup yields CDR1 DFQATT and CDR2 SNEGSKA (reference sequence). This CDR3 spans 14 amino acids. The CDR3 coding sequence is TGCAGTGCTCTCGTAAACGGGCAGGGTCAGCCCCAGCATTTT. It is translated as CSALVNGQGQPQHF.

This clonotype was detected a few times. The rearrangement joins TRBV12-3 or TRBV12-4 to TRBJ2-1; 8 nucleotides align to TRBD2. Trimming removed 7 bases from V and 10 bases from J; junction bases left unmatched: 15. This CDR3 is 15 amino acids long. The CDR3 region is CASTQTSGTVGEQFF. In DNA, the CDR3 is TGTGCCAGCACTCAAACTAGCGGAACCGTTGGAGAGCAGTTCTTC.

The sample holds many counts of this clonotype. The rearrangement uses TRBV14 and TRBJ1-2; D gene uncertain. Germline loops: CDR1 SGHDN, CDR2 FVKESK. Trimming left V 2 bases short and J 6 bases short, with 7 bases between. The CDR3 sequence is 12 residues long. The CDR3 here is CASSQTFHGYTF. The CDR3 nucleotides read TGTGCCAGCAGCCAAACGTTCCATGGCTACACCTTC.

This chain joins TRBV29-1 and TRBJ2-6; no clear D. The CDR3 runs 14 residues. Trimming cost V 3 bases and J 0 bases, with 6 bases left between them. The germline V gene has CDR1 SQVTM and CDR2 ANQGSEA. The CDR3, as DNA: TGCAGCGTTGACGTAGGCTCTGGGGCCAACGTCCTGACTTTC. Its protein product is CSVDVGSGANVLTF.

This clonotype was detected many times. The V gene is TRBV2, the J gene TRBJ2-7; TRBD1 matches at 7 bases. Germline V gene sequence: CDR1 SNHLY, CDR2 FYNNEI. Unmatched junction bases numbered 3, after V lost 4 bases and J lost 3 bases. The CDR3 spans 13 residues. The chain's CDR3 is CASSVTGNYEQYF. CDR3 nucleotide sequence: TGTGCCAGCAGTGTGACAGGGAACTACGAGCAGTACTTC.

There are many counts of this clonotype. This chain connects TRBV12-3 or TRBV12-4 to TRBJ1-5; 8 nucleotides agree with TRBD1. Trimming at V came to 5 bases and at J to 7 bases, leaving 13 bases not matched to a gene. The CDR3 has 16 residues. In nucleotides, the CDR3 is TGTGCCAGCAGTCTAGGACAGGGATCCCTGAAACAGCCCCAGCATTTT. It codes for CASSLGQGSLKQPQHF.

Only a few counts were recorded for this clonotype. This chain joins TRBV5-4 and TRBJ2-5; TRBD1 matches at 9 bases. The CDR3 is made up of 14 amino acids. The germline CDR1 and CDR2 sequences are SGHNT and YYREEE (reference sequence). V lost 3 bases and J lost 7; bases outside the gene matches: 7. The CDR3 spells CASSSRTGEMTQYF. CDR3 coding DNA: TGTGCCAGCAGCTCAAGGACAGGGGAGATGACCCAGTACTTC.

This clonotype occurred many times. The chain carries TRBV5-6 and TRBJ1-5; D is uncertain. The V end lost 1 base, the J end lost 0 bases, and 2 bases lay between the germline ends. Germline V gives CDR1 SGHDT, CDR2 YYEEEE. This CDR3 has 13 residues. The chain's CDR3 is CASSLYSNQPQHF. CDR3 nucleotides: TGTGCCAGCAGCTTGTATAGCAATCAGCCCCAGCATTTT.

This clonotype occurred many times. The CDR3 DNA is TGTGCCAGCAGCCGAAGAGCAGGGTCCAATGAGCAGTTCTTC. The encoded protein is CASSRRAGSNEQFF. The chain links TRBV3-1 to TRBJ2-1, with TRBD1 as a possible D gene (5 bases). There are 14 residues in the CDR3. In germline, CDR1 is LGHDT, CDR2 YNNKEL (reference sequence). The V gene lost 4 bases and the J gene lost 6 bases, with 13 bases spanning the gap.

This clonotype was found many times. The chain joins TRBV30 to TRBJ2-7; D remains unclear. The CDR3 has 12 amino acids. The germline V gene encodes CDR1 GTSNPN and CDR2 SVGIG (reference sequence). Trimming took 6 bases from V and 7 from J, leaving 16 bases between them. The CDR3 region is CACLTRGYEQYF. The CDR3 nucleotides read TGTGCCTGCCTCACTCGCGGTTATGAGCAGTACTTC. The variable domain in full, completed from reference TRBV30 and TRBJ2-7, reads SQTIHQWPATLVQPVGSPLSLECTVEGTSNPNLYWYRQAAGRGLQLLFYSVGIGQISSEVPQNLSASRPQDRQFILSSKKLLLSDSGFYLCACLTRGYEQYFGPGTRLTVT.

The sample holds a few counts of this clonotype. This chain connects TRBV5-1 to TRBJ1-1; tentative D call: TRBD1 (5 bases). There are 14 residues in the CDR3. From germline, CDR1 is SGHRS and CDR2 YFSETQ. With 0 bases removed from V and 0 bases from J, the gap between germline ends came to 6 bases. The CDR3 region is CASSLARVNTEAFF. The CDR3 coding sequence is TGCGCCAGCAGCTTGGCCAGGGTGAACACTGAAGCTTTCTTT. Combining the CDR3 with reference TRBV5-1 and TRBJ1-1 gives the whole variable domain KAGVTQTPRYLIKTRGQQVTLSCSPISGHRSVSWYQQTPGQGLQFLFEYFSETQRNKGNFPGRFSGRQFSNSRSEMNVSTLELGDSALYLCASSLARVNTEAFFGQGTRLTVV.

This clonotype was detected many times. The chain carries TRBV3-1 and TRBJ1-5, with D hard to call. CDR1 and CDR2 (germline): LGHDT, YNNKEL (reference sequence). The CDR3 spans 13 residues. V was shortened by 0 bases and J by 7 bases, with 7 bases between the two germline ends. CDR3 sequence reads: CASSQDPGQPQHF. In nucleotides, the CDR3 is TGTGCCAGCAGCCAAGACCCGGGGCAGCCCCAGCATTTT.

Ten or more counts support this clonotype. The CDR3 region is CASSPSSTGRNEQFF. The CDR3 bases are TGTGCCAGCAGTCCATCCTCGACAGGGAGGAATGAGCAGTTCTTC. The V gene is TRBV28, the J gene TRBJ2-1; a weak D match, TRBD1 (7 bases). The germline CDR1 and CDR2 sequences are MDHEN and SYDVKM. V was cut by 5 bases and J by 7 bases, with 18 bases left in between. The CDR3 totals 15 residues.

The chain is built from TRBV29-1 and TRBJ1-4; possibly TRBD1 for D (6 bases). From germline, CDR1 is SQVTM and CDR2 ANQGSEA. V gave up 7 bases and J gave up 8 bases, with 17 bases separating them. The CDR3 consists of 13 residues. The CDR3 loop reads CSARRGQREKLFF. The CDR3 region has the DNA TGCAGCGCCCGTCGGGGACAACGGGAAAAACTGTTTTTT.

This chain links TRBV19 with TRBJ2-5; TRBD2 matches 8 bases. The CDR3 is 15 amino acids. Germline CDR1 LNHDA, CDR2 SQIVND (reference sequence). J gave up 5 bases and V 5 bases, and 10 bases lay outside the gene matches. CDR3 region: CASSLGAGVQETQYF. The CDR3 coding sequence is TGTGCCAGTAGTTTAGGAGCGGGAGTACAGGAGACCCAGTACTTC.

This clonotype was detected many times. CDR3 amino acids: CAWTTGGSYTGELFF. CDR3 DNA: TGTGCCTGGACAACAGGGGGCTCGTACACCGGGGAGCTGTTTTTT. The chain recombines TRBV30 with TRBJ2-2; 9 bases are a match to TRBD1. The junction had 6 bases not matched to a gene; V was cut back by 4 bases and J by 3 bases. Germline loops: CDR1 GTSNPN, CDR2 SVGIG (reference sequence). This CDR3 spans 15 amino acids.

This clonotype was found many times. V is TRBV15 and J is TRBJ2-3; 10 bases line up with TRBD2. Germline CDR1 LNHNV, CDR2 YYDKDF (reference sequence). Trimming at V came to 6 bases and at J to 4 bases, leaving 7 bases not matched to a gene. The CDR3 loop spans 15 amino acids. CDR3 region: CATSFLAGVADTQYF. For the CDR3, the DNA is TGTGCCACCAGTTTCCTAGCGGGAGTGGCAGATACGCAGTATTTT. Full variable domain (remainder filled in from reference TRBV15 and TRBJ2-3): DAMVIQNPRYQVTQFGKPVTLSCSQTLNHNVMYWYQQKSSQAPKLLFHYYDKDFNNEADTPDNFQSRRPNTSFCFLDIRSPGLGDTAMYLCATSFLAGVADTQYFGPGTRLTVL.

The CDR3 region is CASSEGGVGAKNIQYF. CDR3 DNA: TGCGCCAGCAGTGAGGGAGGGGTAGGAGCCAAAAACATTCAGTACTTC. This rearrangement joins TRBV10-1 to TRBJ2-4; D perhaps matches TRBD2 (6 bases). Trimming removed 2 bases at V and 0 bases at J, with 11 bases between. Germline-derived CDR1 and CDR2 are WNHNN and SYGVQD (reference sequence). The CDR3 has 16 amino acids.

This chain joins TRBV12-3 or TRBV12-4 and TRBJ2-3; D is unclear. The CDR3 covers 14 residues. V lost 8 bases and J lost 2, with 14 bases in between. CDR3 amino acids: CASVAGSYTDTQYF. DNA for the CDR3: TGTGCCAGCGTAGCAGGTTCCTACACAGATACGCAGTATTTT.

This clonotype was picked up many times. The chain carries TRBV7-2 and TRBJ2-3, with D possibly matching TRBD2 (6 bases). Germline CDR1 is SGHTA and CDR2 is FQGNSA. This CDR3 comprises 17 residues. Trimming removed 1 base from V and 0 bases from J, with 14 bases in between. This chain's CDR3 is CASSLVGGGLSTDTQYF. CDR3 in DNA: TGTGCCAGCAGCTTAGTTGGGGGAGGTCTAAGCACAGATACGCAGTATTTT.

This clonotype has at least ten counts. The chain uses TRBV12-3 or TRBV12-4 and TRBJ2-1; TRBD1 is a possible D gene (5 bases). V was pared by 6 bases and J by 2 bases, with 14 bases between. This CDR3 spans 15 amino acids. The CDR3 loop is CASSHSPGTYNEQFF. Written as DNA, the CDR3 is TGTGCCAGCAGCCACTCCCCAGGGACCTACAATGAGCAGTTCTTC.

This clonotype was observed many times. The chain links TRBV11-3 to TRBJ2-1; 12 bases line up with TRBD2. The V segment lost 8 bases and the J segment 8 bases; nucleotides outside the gene matches: 7. The CDR3 extends over 14 amino acids. From germline, CDR1 is SGHNT and CDR2 YENEEA. The CDR3 region has the DNA TGTGCCAGCGAACTAGCGGGAGGCCGGGATGAGCAGTTCTTC. Protein: CASELAGGRDEQFF.